The 31 T cell receptor beta chains reported below all come from one sample, sequenced in a study of cytomegalovirus exposure and HLA in healthy donors. It was with 60 Vbeta and 13 Jbeta primers that the PCR ran. Libraries were prepared by immunoSEQ multiplex PCR; TCRdb keeps only in-frame clonotypes and omits some of them. The profile shows approximately 160,000 clones, 80% of them singletons. Sequencing input: PBMCs. Receptors originate from a woman aged 45-65 years in good health and CMV-seropositive.

The chain combines TRBV15 with TRBJ1-2; 9 positions agree with TRBD1. J gave up 8 bases and V 1 base, and 8 bases lay outside the gene matches. The CDR3 runs to 15 residues. Germline-derived CDR1 and CDR2 are LNHNV and YYDKDF (reference sequence). The CDR3 DNA follows: TGTGCCACCAGCAGAGGACACAGGGGGACAGGGGGCTACACCTTC. It translates to CATSRGHRGTGGYTF.

This rearrangement joins TRBV2 to TRBJ2-7; 10 bases align to TRBD2. The CDR3 length is 14 residues. Germline V gene lookup returns CDR1 SNHLY and CDR2 FYNNEI. Unmatched junction bases numbered 0, after V lost 3 bases and J lost 1 base. The CDR3 coding sequence is TGTGCCAGCAGTGAGACTAGCGGGTCCTACGAGCAGTACTTC. Translated, it gives CASSETSGSYEQYF.

The chain links TRBV23-1 to TRBJ1-1; a weak D match, TRBD1 (6 bases). TRBV23-1 is designated an ORF whose function remains uncertain. V was pared by 8 bases and J by 1 base, with 14 bases between. This CDR3 is 14 amino acids long. The CDR3 here is CASCRQGPNTEAFF. The CDR3 DNA sequence: TGCGCCAGCTGTCGGCAGGGGCCGAACACTGAAGCTTTCTTT.

The CDR3 DNA reads TGTGCCAGCAGTCCCCTAGCGGGGGGCGAGGAGACCCAGTACTTC. Residues: CASSPLAGGEETQYF. The gene calls are TRBV27 and TRBJ2-5; 11 nucleotides match TRBD2. CDR3 length: 15 amino acids. V was pared by 5 bases and J by 5 bases, with 7 bases of the junction left unmatched. Germline values: CDR1 MNHEY, CDR2 SMNVEV (reference sequence).

The sample holds one count of this clone. The chain recombines TRBV4-2 with TRBJ1-5; maybe TRBD1 (6 bases). Per the germline V gene, CDR1 is LGHNA and CDR2 is YNFKEQ. V was pared by 4 bases and J by 7 bases, with 17 bases between. The CDR3 has 15 amino acids. The CDR3 region has the DNA TGTGCCAGCAGCCTCGAACAGGGAGGGTCCCAGCCCCAGCATTTT. Protein: CASSLEQGGSQPQHF.

This sequence joins TRBV19 and TRBJ1-5; 12 positions agree with TRBD1. Germline CDR1 and CDR2: LNHDA and SQIVND (reference sequence). Germline trimming cut 9 bases from V and 7 bases from J; bases unmatched to any gene: 4. The CDR3 has 13 residues. CDR3 DNA: TGTGCCAGGGGACAGGGGGCGGGACAGCCCCAGCATTTT. This gives the protein CARGQGAGQPQHF.

This clone was recorded a few times. The chain carries TRBV7-2 and TRBJ2-7; the match to TRBD2 covers 7 bases. CDR1 SGHTA and CDR2 FQGNSA come from the germline V gene. The ends lost 1 base at V and 3 bases at J; junction bases unmatched: 3. This CDR3 has 14 residues. CDR3 in amino acids: CASSLDGGFYEQYF. The CDR3 nucleotides read TGTGCCAGCAGCTTAGACGGGGGGTTCTACGAGCAGTACTTC.

The genes are TRBV7-9 and TRBJ1-1; D perhaps matches TRBD1 (5 bases). V was clipped by 7 bases and J by 5 bases, with 14 bases between them. The germline CDR1 and CDR2 sequences are SEHNR and FQNEAQ (reference sequence). This CDR3 region has 13 residues. This chain's CDR3 is CASNTGGKTEAFF. The CDR3 DNA is TGTGCCAGCAATACGGGGGGAAAGACTGAAGCTTTCTTT. Drawing the rest from reference TRBV7-9 and TRBJ1-1, the complete variable domain is DTGVSQNPRHKITKRGQNVTFRCDPISEHNRLYWYRQTLGQGPEFLTYFQNEAQLEKSRLLSDRFSAERPKGSFSTLEIQRTEQGDSAMYLCASNTGGKTEAFFGQGTRLTVV.

The chain combines TRBV2 with TRBJ1-5; 7 bases fit TRBD1. CDR1 is SNHLY and CDR2 is FYNNEI in the germline V gene. This CDR3 contains 16 residues. The trim removed 6 bases at V and 0 bases at J, leaving 8 bases unmatched. In DNA, the CDR3 is TGTGCCAGCAGCGTCAGACAGGGCCATAGCAATCAGCCCCAGCATTTT. Residues: CASSVRQGHSNQPQHF.

The sample holds one count of this clone. Other DNA sequences in the sample encode the same CDR3. The V and J genes are TRBV11-2 and TRBJ2-2; 8 bases are a match to TRBD2. Germline V CDR1 and CDR2: SGHAT, FQNNGV. V shed 1 base, J shed 8 bases, and the junction held 6 bases outside the gene matches. CDR3 length: 15 residues. CDR3 in DNA: TGTGCCAGCAGCTTAGCCCAGCGGGGGACAGGGGAGCTGTTTTTT. Translated: CASSLAQRGTGELFF. Full variable domain (rest looked up from reference TRBV11-2 and TRBJ2-2): EAGVAQSPRYKIIEKRQSVAFWCNPISGHATLYWYQQILGQGPKLLIQFQNNGVVDDSQLPKDRFSAERLKGVDSTLKIQPAKLEDSAVYLCASSLAQRGTGELFFGEGSRLTVL.

This rearrangement joins TRBV5-1 to TRBJ1-1, with D unresolved. V lost 3 bases and J lost 1, with 13 bases in between. Germline V lookup: CDR1 SGHRS, CDR2 YFSETQ. The CDR3 sequence is 15 residues long. The CDR3 nucleotides read TGCGCCAGCAGCTCGGGATTCTCGACGAACACTGAAGCTTTCTTT. It translates to CASSSGFSTNTEAFF.

This clone was counted only a few times. The chain combines TRBV9 with TRBJ2-5; D unclear. The germline CDR1 and CDR2 sequences are SGDLS and YYNGEE. The CDR3 extends over 14 amino acids. V shed 0 bases and J shed 2 bases, with 8 bases lying between them. In DNA, the CDR3 is TGTGCCAGCAGCGTAGAAACTTTTCAAGAGACCCAGTACTTC. Protein: CASSVETFQETQYF.

The chain couples TRBV9 to TRBJ1-2; TRBD1 is a possible D gene (5 bases). Germline V gene sequence: CDR1 SGDLS, CDR2 YYNGEE. The CDR3 runs 15 residues. V was shortened by 4 bases and J by 8 bases, with 21 bases between the two germline ends. The CDR3 region has the DNA TGTGCCAGCAGCCCCGAGGGGAGGGTCAGGATGGGCTACACCTTC. Protein: CASSPEGRVRMGYTF. Using reference TRBV9 and TRBJ1-2 for the parts outside the CDR3, the full variable domain is DSGVTQTPKHLITATGQRVTLRCSPRSGDLSVYWYQQSLDQGLQFLIQYYNGEERAKGNILERFSAQQFPDLHSELNLSSLELGDSALYFCASSPEGRVRMGYTFGSGTRLTVV.

The chain combines TRBV6-6 with TRBJ2-2, with 10 bases that match TRBD2. V was pared by 5 bases and J by 6 bases, with 3 bases of the junction left unmatched. The CDR3 spans 14 residues. The germline V gene has CDR1 MNHNY and CDR2 SVGAGI (reference sequence). This CDR3 reads CASSTAGGPGELFF. The DNA for the CDR3 is TGTGCCAGCAGTACAGCGGGGGGGCCCGGGGAGCTGTTTTTT.

The chain recombines TRBV9 with TRBJ1-1, with a possible D match to TRBD1 (5 bases). Looked up from germline, CDR1 is SGDLS and CDR2 is YYNGEE. Trimming pared 4 bases from V and 0 bases from J, leaving 7 bases between. The CDR3 totals 13 residues. This CDR3 is CASSMTVNTEAFF. The CDR3 DNA reads TGTGCCAGCAGCATGACAGTGAACACTGAAGCTTTCTTT.

This clone was recorded only once. The chain combines TRBV28 with TRBJ2-5; D uncertain. This CDR3 has 13 amino acids. The germline V gene has CDR1 MDHEN and CDR2 SYDVKM. Trimming shortened V by 2 bases and J by 2 bases, and 6 bases separated the two germline ends. Here the CDR3 DNA reads TGTGCCAGCAGTTTAAGACTGCAAGAGACCCAGTACTTC. Protein: CASSLRLQETQYF.

This clone has only a few counts. J is TRBJ2-2 and V is TRBV9; D unresolved. Germline V gives CDR1 SGDLS, CDR2 YYNGEE. The CDR3 length is 16 residues. Trimming removed 0 bases from V and 0 bases from J, with 9 bases in between. In DNA, the CDR3 is TGTGCCAGCAGCGTAGCGGTTTCCGCGAACACCGGGGAGCTGTTTTTT. Its protein product is CASSVAVSANTGELFF.

Only a few counts were recorded for this clone. The rearrangement joins TRBV4-2 to TRBJ2-3; 11 nucleotides line up with TRBD2. CDR1 and CDR2 (germline): LGHNA, YNFKEQ. The CDR3 is 14 residues long. The junction had 3 bases not matched to a gene; V was cut back by 4 bases and J by 6 bases. CDR3 sequence (DNA): TGTGCCAGCAGCCCTAGCGGGGGGTCCGATACGCAGTATTTT. It yields the protein CASSPSGGSDTQYF.

This chain connects TRBV28 to TRBJ2-2; 9 nucleotides match TRBD1. This CDR3 spans 14 amino acids. Germline CDR1 reads MDHEN; CDR2 reads SYDVKM. The V segment lost 6 bases and the J segment 5 bases; nucleotides outside the gene matches: 4. CDR3 DNA: TGTGCCAGCAGGGGGACAGGGAAAACCGGGGAGCTGTTTTTT. Translated: CASRGTGKTGELFF.

The chain couples TRBV5-5 to TRBJ2-5; D is ambiguous. Per the germline V gene, CDR1 is SGHKS and CDR2 is YYEKEE (reference sequence). This CDR3 comprises 12 residues. Trimming took off 1 base at V and 5 bases at J, with 6 bases between the two ends. The CDR3 DNA sequence: TGTGCCAGCAGCTTGTTCGGTGAGACCCAGTACTTC. Protein sequence: CASSLFGETQYF.

The V and J genes are TRBV7-2 and TRBJ2-7; 11 bases match TRBD2. J lost 4 bases, V lost 5 bases, and 7 bases had no gene match. The CDR3 is 15 amino acids. In germline, CDR1 is SGHTA, CDR2 FQGNSA. In DNA form, the CDR3 reads TGTGCCAGCAGCAGACTAGCGGGATTCCAGTACGAGCAGTACTTC. Protein product: CASSRLAGFQYEQYF.

This chain joins TRBV28 and TRBJ2-5, with D possibly matching TRBD2 (5 bases). Per the germline V gene, CDR1 is MDHEN and CDR2 is SYDVKM. This CDR3 has 15 residues. Trimming left V 5 bases short and J 2 bases short, with 15 bases between. The chain's CDR3 is CASSPGGGWQETQYF. The CDR3 DNA reads as TGTGCCAGCAGTCCAGGAGGTGGGTGGCAAGAGACCCAGTACTTC.

The chain employs TRBV19 and TRBJ2-4, with TRBD1 identical over 8 bases. The trim removed 5 bases at V and 0 bases at J, leaving 12 bases unmatched. Germline V gives CDR1 LNHDA, CDR2 SQIVND (reference sequence). This CDR3 comprises 18 residues. The CDR3 loop reads CASSVQYPGQVAKNIQYF. Written as DNA, the CDR3 is TGTGCCAGTAGTGTCCAATACCCGGGACAGGTAGCCAAAAACATTCAGTACTTC.

This sequence joins TRBV4-2 and TRBJ1-4, with a tentative D call TRBD1 (6 bases). This CDR3 region has 17 residues. CDR1 and CDR2 from the germline V gene are LGHNA and YNFKEQ. Trimming shortened V by 3 bases and J by 8 bases, and 22 bases separated the two germline ends. CDR3 residues: CASSHDEQGSSGEKLFF. The CDR3 DNA sequence: TGTGCCAGCAGCCATGATGAACAGGGTTCTTCGGGAGAAAAACTGTTTTTT.

This chain links TRBV19 with TRBJ2-6; D call uncertain. The CDR3 length is 18 residues. V was clipped by 1 base and J by 2 bases, with 15 bases between them. CDR1 is LNHDA, CDR2 SQIVND, per germline (reference sequence). Here the CDR3 reads CASSIVSLRAAGANVLTF. The CDR3 DNA reads as TGTGCCAGTAGTATAGTCAGTCTTCGCGCGGCTGGGGCCAACGTCCTGACTTTC.

V gene TRBV21-1 combines with J gene TRBJ1-4; the table's D call, TRBD1, has no DNA check behind it. TRBV21-1 corresponds to a pseudogene. This CDR3 is built from 15 residues. CDR3 sequence: CASSIRTAINEKLFF. CDR3 sequence (DNA): TGTGCCAGCAGCATTCGGACAGCCATTAATGAAAAACTGTTTTTT.

This clone was picked up a small number of times. The chain couples TRBV9 to TRBJ2-7; 9 bases are a match to TRBD1. CDR3 size: 13 residues. Germline CDR1 SGDLS, CDR2 YYNGEE. Germline trimming cut 2 bases from V and 9 bases from J; bases unmatched to any gene: 6. For the CDR3, the DNA is TGTGCCAGCAGCGTCTCCGGGACAGGGCTGCAGTACTTC. Encoded protein: CASSVSGTGLQYF.

The V and J genes are TRBV7-2 and TRBJ2-7; TRBD1 matches at 9 bases. Germline V lookup: CDR1 SGHTA, CDR2 FQGNSA. CDR3 length: 16 amino acids. Losses at the gene ends were 2 bases for V and 4 bases for J; bases not matched to a gene: 9. CDR3 DNA sequence: TGTGCCAGCAGCTTATCCGGGACAGGGAGGGAGTACGAGCAGTACTTC. Its translation is CASSLSGTGREYEQYF.

This clone was seen only once. V gene TRBV19 combines with J gene TRBJ1-5; 9 bases agree with TRBD1. The V gene end was trimmed by 9 bases and the J gene end by 2 bases; junction bases not matched to a gene: 8. This CDR3 has 15 residues. From germline, CDR1 is LNHDA and CDR2 SQIVND (reference sequence). The CDR3 nucleotides read TGTGCCAGCGGACAGGGGTCGACGGGCAATCAGCCCCAGCATTTT. Translated: CASGQGSTGNQPQHF.

The rearrangement links TRBV4-3 to TRBJ1-1; D call uncertain. Per germline, CDR1 LGHNA and CDR2 YSLEER. This CDR3 comprises 16 residues. The ends were cut back, 0 bases at V and 4 bases at J, with 15 bases in the middle. The CDR3 DNA sequence: TGCGCCAGCAGCCAAGAGGGCTACCTGGGAGGCACTGAAGCTTTCTTT. Its translation is CASSQEGYLGGTEAFF.

The rearrangement uses TRBV19 and TRBJ1-6, with 8 nucleotides matching TRBD1. The CDR3 totals 15 residues. Germline assignment: CDR1 LNHDA and CDR2 SQIVND (reference sequence). The V segment lost 3 bases and the J segment 7 bases; nucleotides outside the gene matches: 5. The DNA for the CDR3 is TGTGCCAGTAGTATCCAGGGGGCGCGGAATTCACCCCTCCACTTT. Encoded protein: CASSIQGARNSPLHF.